This T cell receptor beta chain was sequenced in a study of blood T cell repertoires in COVID-19. Profiling relied on immunoSEQ multiplex PCR, and the TCRdb table lists in-frame clones only, not all of them. The sample lists over 100,000 clones, around 82% seen once, with 6.5% to 8% in the top ten. The V and J ends lost 7 bases and 1 base respectively, with 19 bases between them. The germline CDR1 and CDR2 sequences are MDHEN and SYDVKM. CDR3 length: 16 residues. Sequencing was performed on peripheral blood. The chain has TRBV28 and TRBJ1-1; D remains unclear. The receptor's source is a woman in her forties or fifties with acute or convalescent COVID-19. The CDR3 sequence: CASTVRSGLGNTEAFF. The CDR3 DNA reads TGTGCCAGCACTGTCCGATCGGGGTTGGGGAACACTGAAGCTTTCTTT.